This passage covers 8 T cell receptor beta chains from one sample sequenced in a study of blood T cell repertoires in COVID-19. TCRdb's copy holds only in-frame clones and misses some; the assay was immunoSEQ multiplex PCR. In the table there are roughly 250,000 clones, around 85% of which are singletons. Sequencing was done on a sample of peripheral blood. These TCRs come from a human donor with COVID-19, enrolled during active disease. The donor label of this sample is uncertain.

DNA of the CDR3: TGTGCCAGCACCCTGGAGGTTTACGGGGGAGCTTTCTTT. Protein: CASTLEVYGGAFF. This rearrangement joins TRBV28 to TRBJ1-1, with a weak D call TRBD1 (5 bases). The CDR3 is made up of 13 amino acids. The germline gives CDR1 MDHEN, CDR2 SYDVKM. V lost 7 bases and J 10 bases, leaving 19 bases between the germline ends.

The chain joins TRBV27 to TRBJ1-1, with TRBD1 matching 8 bases. Germline-derived CDR1 and CDR2 are MNHEY and SMNVEV (reference sequence). V lost 5 bases and J lost 4; bases outside the gene matches: 6. The CDR3 has 14 amino acids. Here the CDR3 reads CASSAHRGATEAFF. The CDR3 bases are TGTGCCAGCAGTGCCCACAGGGGGGCCACTGAAGCTTTCTTT.

The chain links TRBV7-2 to TRBJ2-1; D gene unclear. With 0 bases removed from V and 9 bases from J, the gap between germline ends came to 6 bases. The CDR3 has 12 amino acids. Germline CDR1 and CDR2: SGHTA and FQGNSA. The CDR3 DNA reads as TGTGCCAGCAGCTTAGCAGTCGGTGAGCAGTTCTTC. Residues: CASSLAVGEQFF.

The chain combines TRBV7-3 with TRBJ1-1; unclear D gene. Germline-derived CDR1 and CDR2 are SGHTA and FQGTGA. V shed 5 bases and J shed 3 bases, with 7 bases lying between them. The CDR3 has 12 residues. CDR3 DNA sequence: TGTGCCAGCAGCGGCCGGGACACTGAAGCTTTCTTT. Amino acids: CASSGRDTEAFF.

J is TRBJ1-5 and V is TRBV6-5; D unclear. This CDR3 contains 15 residues. Germline V gene data show CDR1 as MNHEY and CDR2 as SVGAGI. The V gene lost 5 bases and the J gene lost 0 bases, with 11 bases spanning the gap. The CDR3 spells CASSPGRYSNQPQHF. The CDR3, as DNA: TGTGCCAGCAGTCCTGGGAGATATAGCAATCAGCCCCAGCATTTT.

This chain connects TRBV27 to TRBJ2-2; D gene unclear. Germline assignment: CDR1 MNHEY and CDR2 SMNVEV (reference sequence). The CDR3 has 13 amino acids. Trimming stripped 5 bases from V and 4 bases from J, with 8 bases between. The CDR3 DNA is TGTGCCAGCAGTCCCCGAGTCACCGGGGAGCTGTTTTTT. Its protein is CASSPRVTGELFF.

The chain uses TRBV7-9 and TRBJ2-6; D not resolved. Germline CDR1 SEHNR, CDR2 FQNEAQ (reference sequence). V shed 7 bases and J shed 2 bases, with 9 bases lying between them. The CDR3 is 14 amino acids. Here the CDR3 reads CASIRPPGANVLTF. The CDR3 DNA follows: TGTGCCAGCATCCGTCCCCCTGGGGCCAACGTCCTGACTTTC.

Worth noting for this clone: This CDR3 is also generated by other DNA sequences in the sample. The V and J genes are TRBV19 and TRBJ1-5; 10 nucleotides line up with TRBD1. The CDR3 is made up of 13 amino acids. The V and J ends lost 5 bases and 7 bases, in that order; junction bases with no gene match: 2. The germline V gene has CDR1 LNHDA and CDR2 SQIVND (reference sequence). The CDR3 here is CASSGTGDQPQHF. The CDR3 nucleotides are TGTGCCAGTAGTGGGACAGGGGACCAGCCCCAGCATTTT.